A selection of T cell receptor beta chains follows, all from one sample in a study of beta chain features in type 1 diabetes. The repertoire was sequenced with immunoSEQ multiplex PCR; TCRdb's copy has only in-frame clones and lacks some. The table lists 300,000 to 350,000 clones, approximately 9.9% of them singletons. Sequenced sample: central memory CD4+ T cells from blood. Source of these receptors: a man between 25 and 39 years old with type 1 diabetes. The CDR3 runs from the conserved cysteine through the conserved F or W. The D gene is left open where the match is weak. Size is stated for part of the rows, as once, few or many counts, or as a class when the clone is expanded.

>-|TRBV29-1|TRBJ2-7|-
CSVRDTLSYEQYF
TGCAGCGTTCGGGACACCCTCTCCTACGAGCAGTACTTC
>TRBD1|TRBV13|TRBJ1-2|-
CASSPGTGLGGYTF
TGTGCCAGCAGCCCCGGGACAGGGCTCGGTGGCTACACCTTC
>-|TRBV9|TRBJ2-7|few
CASSVDGASYEQYF
TGTGCCAGCAGCGTAGACGGGGCTTCCTACGAGCAGTACTTC
>TRBD1|TRBV7-9|TRBJ1-1|few
CASSLQGIYTEAFF
TGTGCCAGCAGCCTACAGGGGATATACACTGAAGCTTTCTTT
>-|TRBV5-4|TRBJ2-5|few
CASSLSGPRSETQYF
TGTGCCAGCAGCTTGAGCGGACCCCGATCGGAGACCCAGTACTTC
>-|TRBV7-2|TRBJ1-2|many
CASSPTQGYGYTF
TGTGCCAGCAGCCCGACACAGGGCTATGGCTACACCTTC
>-|TRBV7-8|TRBJ1-5|-
CASGGWDQPQHF
TGTGCGAGCGGGGGATGGGATCAGCCCCAGCATTTT
>-|TRBV5-1|TRBJ1-1|-
CASSLSQGSTEAFF
TGCGCCAGCAGCTTGTCCCAGGGATCCACTGAAGCTTTCTTT
>-|TRBV9|TRBJ1-1|-
CASSASTGRNTEAFF
TGTGCCAGCAGCGCATCTACAGGGAGGAACACTGAAGCTTTCTTT
>-|TRBV4-3|TRBJ2-7|-
CASSQDSRSYEQYF
TGCGCCAGCAGCCAAGACAGCCGTTCCTACGAGCAGTACTTC
>-|TRBV5-6|TRBJ2-5|few
CASSLAETQYF
TGTGCCAGCAGCTTGGCTGAGACCCAGTACTTC
>-|TRBV14|TRBJ2-1|few
CASSQVDVYNEQFF
TGTGCCAGCAGCCAAGTCGACGTATACAATGAGCAGTTCTTC
>-|TRBV9|TRBJ2-3|few
CASSPIPGSVTDTQYF
TGTGCCAGCAGCCCCATACCCGGGAGTGTCACAGATACGCAGTATTTT
>-|TRBV6-5|TRBJ1-3|-
CASSYSMGSGNTIYF
TGTGCCAGCAGTTACTCGATGGGGTCTGGAAACACCATATATTTT
>-|TRBV11-2|TRBJ2-5|few
CASSAQETQYF
TGTGCCAGCAGCGCGCAAGAGACCCAGTACTTC
>TRBD1|TRBV4-3|TRBJ2-7|-
CASSLGQGGYEQYF
TGCGCCAGCAGCCTAGGACAGGGCGGCTACGAGCAGTACTTC
>-|TRBV28|TRBJ2-3|many
CASSRTDTQYF
TGTGCCAGCAGTAGGACAGATACGCAGTATTTT